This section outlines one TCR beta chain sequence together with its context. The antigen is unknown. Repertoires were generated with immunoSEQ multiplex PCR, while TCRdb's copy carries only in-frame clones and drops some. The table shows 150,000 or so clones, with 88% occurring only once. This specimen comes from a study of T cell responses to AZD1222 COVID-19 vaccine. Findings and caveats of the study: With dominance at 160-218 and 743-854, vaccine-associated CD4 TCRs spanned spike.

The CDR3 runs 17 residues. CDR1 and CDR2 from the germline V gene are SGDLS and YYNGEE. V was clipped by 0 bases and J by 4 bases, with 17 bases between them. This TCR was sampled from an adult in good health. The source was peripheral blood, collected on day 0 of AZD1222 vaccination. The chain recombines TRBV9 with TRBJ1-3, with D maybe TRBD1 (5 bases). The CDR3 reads CASSVVAPWGPGNTIYF. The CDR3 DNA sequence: TGTGCCAGCAGCGTAGTTGCCCCGTGGGGCCCCGGAAACACCATATATTTT.